This T cell receptor (beta chain) originates from a study of glioma-infiltrating T cells. The J segment lost 6 bases and the V segment lost 6 bases, leaving 9 bases of the junction unmatched. The CDR3 sequence is 15 residues long. Per germline, CDR1 SGHTA and CDR2 FQGNSA. TCR alpha and beta CDR3 regions were amplified from RNA using iRepertoire nested multiplex PCR. MiXCR, run by TCRdb on the multiplex PCR reads, gives a single entry per CDR3 protein. The table records around 43,000 distinct CDR3 sequences, 20% to 25% of them present only once. The rearrangement uses TRBV7-2 and TRBJ2-3, with TRBD2 matching over 10 bases. The sequence derives from a human donor with low-grade glioma or glioblastoma, undergoing nonglioma brain surgery, or in good health (not recorded which). What was sequenced was glioma tissue, nonneoplastic brain tissue, or PBMCs (not recorded which). The CDR3 is CASRVDSGRFDTQYF. CDR3 bases: TGTGCCAGCAGGGTCGATAGCGGGAGGTTTGATACGCAGTATTTT.